Presented here are 5 T cell receptor beta chains from one specimen sequenced in a study of blood T cell repertoires in COVID-19. Here immunoSEQ multiplex PCR was the method, and the copy in TCRdb shows in-frame clones only, minus some. The sample includes approximately 300,000 clones, more than 75% of them seen just once. Sequences were obtained from peripheral blood. These receptor sequences come from a woman between 50 and 59 years old with active or convalescent COVID-19.

V and J are TRBV4-3 and TRBJ1-1; a weak D match, TRBD1 (5 bases). The ends were cut back, 8 bases at V and 0 bases at J, with 10 bases in the middle. The CDR3 loop spans 13 amino acids. Germline V gene lookup returns CDR1 LGHNA and CDR2 YSLEER. The CDR3 is CASGTGLNTEAFF. CDR3 sequence (DNA): TGCGCCAGCGGCACAGGCCTGAACACTGAAGCTTTCTTT.

The chain carries TRBV7-3 and TRBJ2-2; TRBD1 matches at 8 bases. Germline assignment: CDR1 SGHTA and CDR2 FQGTGA. V lost 6 bases and J lost 4; bases outside the gene matches: 4. This CDR3 is 14 amino acids long. The CDR3 protein is CASRLGTGTGELFF. Written as DNA, the CDR3 is TGTGCCAGCAGGCTCGGGACAGGCACCGGGGAGCTGTTTTTT.

The V gene is TRBV27, the J gene TRBJ2-7; D possibly corresponds to TRBD2 (6 bases). V was trimmed by 4 bases and J by 5 bases, leaving 12 bases between them. Germline CDR1 is MNHEY and CDR2 is SMNVEV (reference sequence). This CDR3 has 13 amino acids. In nucleotides, the CDR3 is TGTGCCAGCAGTTCAGGAGGGAGTAACGAGCAGTACTTC. This codes for CASSSGGSNEQYF.

V usage is TRBV30 and J usage is TRBJ1-2; 11 bases map to TRBD1. V was clipped by 2 bases and J by 2 bases; unmatched bases: 1. The CDR3 is 14 amino acids. CDR1 and CDR2 (germline): GTSNPN, SVGIG (reference sequence). The CDR3 sequence: CAWSRDRGNYGYTF. CDR3 in DNA: TGTGCCTGGAGTAGGGACAGGGGGAACTATGGCTACACCTTC. Drawing the rest from reference TRBV30 and TRBJ1-2, the complete variable domain is SQTIHQWPATLVQPVGSPLSLECTVEGTSNPNLYWYRQAAGRGLQLLFYSVGIGQISSEVPQNLSASRPQDRQFILSSKKLLLSDSGFYLCAWSRDRGNYGYTFGSGTRLTVV.

The chain has TRBV6-2 or TRBV6-3 and TRBJ2-3; D might be TRBD1 (6 bases). Trimming shortened V by 6 bases and J by 1 base, and 23 bases separated the two germline ends. The CDR3 is 18 residues long. The germline V gene has CDR1 MNHEY and CDR2 SVGEGT. CDR3 in amino acids: CASRPFRGRGTRTDTQYF. As DNA, the CDR3 is TGTGCCAGCAGACCTTTTAGGGGGAGAGGAACGCGCACAGATACGCAGTATTTT.